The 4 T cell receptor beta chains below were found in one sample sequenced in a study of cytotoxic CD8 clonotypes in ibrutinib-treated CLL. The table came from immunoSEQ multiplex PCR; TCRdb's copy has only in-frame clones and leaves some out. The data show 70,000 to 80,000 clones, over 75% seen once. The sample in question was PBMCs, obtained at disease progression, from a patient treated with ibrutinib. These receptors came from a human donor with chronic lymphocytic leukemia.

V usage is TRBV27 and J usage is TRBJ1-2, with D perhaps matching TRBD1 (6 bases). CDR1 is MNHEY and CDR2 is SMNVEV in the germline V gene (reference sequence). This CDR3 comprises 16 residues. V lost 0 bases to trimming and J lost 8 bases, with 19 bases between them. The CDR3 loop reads CASSLSFRVSGAGYTF. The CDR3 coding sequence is TGTGCCAGCAGTTTATCTTTCCGCGTCTCAGGGGCCGGCTACACCTTC.

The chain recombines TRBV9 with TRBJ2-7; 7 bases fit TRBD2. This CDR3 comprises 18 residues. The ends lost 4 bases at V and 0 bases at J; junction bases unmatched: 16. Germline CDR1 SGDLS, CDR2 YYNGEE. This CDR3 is CASSPNRGGLISSYEQYF. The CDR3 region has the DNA TGTGCCAGCAGCCCGAACCGGGGAGGGCTGATATCCTCCTACGAGCAGTACTTC.

The CDR3 protein is CASSQDEADTQYF. The DNA for the CDR3 is TGTGCCAGCAGCCAAGACGAAGCAGATACGCAGTATTTT. This chain links TRBV4-2 with TRBJ2-3, with D uncertain. Germline-derived CDR1 and CDR2 are LGHNA and YNFKEQ. The CDR3 is 13 residues long. Trimming took off 0 bases at V and 4 bases at J, with 5 bases between the two ends.

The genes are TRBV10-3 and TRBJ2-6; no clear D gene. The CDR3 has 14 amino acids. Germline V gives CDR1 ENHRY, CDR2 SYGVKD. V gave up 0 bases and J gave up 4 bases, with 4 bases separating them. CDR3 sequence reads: CAISESPGANVLTF. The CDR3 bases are TGTGCCATCAGTGAGTCCCCCGGGGCCAACGTCCTGACTTTC.